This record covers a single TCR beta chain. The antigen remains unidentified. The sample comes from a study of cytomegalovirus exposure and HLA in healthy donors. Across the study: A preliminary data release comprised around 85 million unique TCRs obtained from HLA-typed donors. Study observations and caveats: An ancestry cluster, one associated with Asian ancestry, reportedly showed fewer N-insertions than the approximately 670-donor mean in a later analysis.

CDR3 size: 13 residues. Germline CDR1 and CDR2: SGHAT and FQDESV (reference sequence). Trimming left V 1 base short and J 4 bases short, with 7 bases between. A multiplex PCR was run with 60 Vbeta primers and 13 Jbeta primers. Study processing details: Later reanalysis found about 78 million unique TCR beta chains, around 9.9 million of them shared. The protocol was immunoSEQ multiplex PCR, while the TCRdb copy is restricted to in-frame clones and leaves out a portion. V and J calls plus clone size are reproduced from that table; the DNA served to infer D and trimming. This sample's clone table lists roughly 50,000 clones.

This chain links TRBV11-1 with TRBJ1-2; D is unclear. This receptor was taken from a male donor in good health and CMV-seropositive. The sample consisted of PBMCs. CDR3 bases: TGTGCCAGCAGCTTAGGAGGAGGCTATGGCTACACCTTC. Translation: CASSLGGGYGYTF.